The clone carrying this T cell receptor beta chain was seen many times. Its antigen is as yet unknown. The junction shows a germline mismatch at one end, possibly a read error. The germline V gene encodes CDR1 SGHTA and CDR2 FQGNSA. The CDR3 has 13 residues. The data were obtained in a study of T cells after yellow fever vaccination. Whole-study results and caveats: Booster sampling recovered most clones from primary vaccination (nearly 98% CD4, approximately 90% CD8).

Researchers made TCR cDNA using 5'RACE template switching, and this step added a universal primer site and UMIs. Via MiXCR, TCRdb re-called the 5' RACE reads, giving one row per CDR3 protein. Of under 350,000 distinct CDR3 sequences listed, approximately 4% are singletons. The clonotype was recovered from a man aged 18-30 years who received the YFV17D yellow fever vaccine. The V and J genes are TRBV7-2 and TRBJ2-3; TRBD2 matches 9 bases. Specimen: PBMCs, collected 5 days after the yellow fever booster vaccination. This CDR3 reads CASSLAGSDTQYF. The CDR3 DNA sequence: TGTGCCAGCAGCCTAGCGGGGTCAGATACGCAGTATTTT.